This TCR beta chain was obtained from a study of shared clonotypes between healthy human individuals. About the research overall: Three plates each covered CD4 naive and memory; CD8 naive two, CD8 memory one. Study outcomes and limitations: It was observed that 5% to 6% of naive CD4 clonotypes were shared across a handful of donors.

Concerning this clone itself: Its antigen is undetermined.

The CDR3 is made up of 17 amino acids. The V gene lost 6 bases and the J gene lost 0 bases, with 23 bases spanning the gap. Germline V gene data show CDR1 as SQVTM and CDR2 as ANQGSEA. CD45RA-negative memory and CD45RA+ naive subsets were split from the CD4+ cells. Methods used by the authors: Junction-only sequences produced by ImmunoSEQ had no quality scores, so filtering differed. Profiled with immunoSEQ multiplex PCR; TCRdb holds only in-frame clones, not every one. V and J calls plus clone size are reproduced from that table; the DNA served to infer D and trimming. Among about 2.3 million clones listed, more than 80% were seen once.

The clonotype originates from a man aged 18 to 29 in good health. Some clones in this sample may be carry-over from other donors' samples. Sequencing was done on a sample of naive CD4+ T cells from PBMCs. Described subset: CD45RA+ positively selected. V and J are TRBV29-1 and TRBJ1-2; D is perhaps TRBD1 (5 bases). In DNA, the CDR3 is TGCAGCGTCGAGACGGGACCGCTACCTCTCACTAACTATGGCTACACCTTC. Its translation is CSVETGPLPLTNYGYTF.